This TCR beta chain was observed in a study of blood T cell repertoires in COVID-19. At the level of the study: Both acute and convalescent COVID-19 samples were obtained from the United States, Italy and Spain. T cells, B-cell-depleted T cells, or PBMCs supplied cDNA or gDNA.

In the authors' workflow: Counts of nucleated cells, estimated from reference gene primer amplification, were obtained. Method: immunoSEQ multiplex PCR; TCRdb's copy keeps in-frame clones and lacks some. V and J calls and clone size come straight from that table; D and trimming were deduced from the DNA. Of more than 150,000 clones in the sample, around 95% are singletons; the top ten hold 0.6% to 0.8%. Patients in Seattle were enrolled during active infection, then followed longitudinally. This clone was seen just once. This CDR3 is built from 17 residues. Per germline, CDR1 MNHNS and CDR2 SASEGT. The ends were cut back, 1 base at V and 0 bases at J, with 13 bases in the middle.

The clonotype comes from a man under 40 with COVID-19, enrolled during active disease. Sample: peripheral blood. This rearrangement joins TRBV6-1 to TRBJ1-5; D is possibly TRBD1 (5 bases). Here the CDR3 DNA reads TGTGCCAGCAGTGAAGGGGAGGGGCCCTATAGCAATCAGCCCCAGCATTTT. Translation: CASSEGEGPYSNQPQHF.